This TCR beta chain stems from a study of T cell responses to AZD1222 COVID-19 vaccine. Study results and caveats: Baseline serology detected seropositivity in only five to seven AZD1222 recipients. The peak T cell response came first, and repertoires were sampled only after it. In a largely white British group with more females than males, clonal diversity was possibly underestimated.

Details on this clone: What it binds is not known.

Germline lookup yields CDR1 SNHLY and CDR2 FYNNEI. V shed 5 bases and J shed 4 bases, with 12 bases lying between them. The CDR3 sequence is 14 residues long. TCRdb's copy holds only in-frame clones and misses some; the assay was immunoSEQ multiplex PCR. The repertoire consists of 150,000 to 200,000 clones, with 88% occurring once and the leading ten covering around 10%. This chain joins TRBV2 and TRBJ1-5; a possible D gene is TRBD1 (5 bases). This TCR derives from an adult who received the AZD1222 COVID-19 vaccine. This material consisted of peripheral blood, taken 28 days after the second AZD1222 dose. The CDR3 here is CASSTNRRNQPQHF. CDR3 nucleotides: TGTGCCAGCAGTACAAACAGGCGAAATCAGCCCCAGCATTTT.